This entry concerns a single TCR beta chain. The source of the sample is a study of OX40 agonist ivuxolimab in advanced cancers. Measured with immunoSEQ multiplex PCR; TCRdb has only the in-frame clones, and not every one. The table has fewer than 85,000 clones, approximately 83% seen once. CDR3 length: 15 residues. V lost 4 bases to trimming and J lost 2 bases; unmatched junction nucleotides: 7. The germline CDR1 and CDR2 sequences are SGHRS and YFSETQ. The sequencing used CD4+ or CD8+ T cells sorted from blood, collected in a trial of the OX40 agonist ivuxolimab. This clonotype originated in an adult with an advanced solid tumor such as melanoma, head and neck, liver or kidney cancer. The genes are TRBV5-1 and TRBJ1-1; 8 bases map to TRBD1. CDR3 sequence (DNA): TGCGCCAGCAGCCCTCGGACAGGGATTAACACTGAAGCTTTCTTT. This codes for CASSPRTGINTEAFF.